The 12 T cell receptor beta chains presented below share a single source sample, sequenced in a study of early T cells in non-severe SARS-CoV-2 infection. TCRdb re-called the 5' RACE reads with MiXCR, one entry per CDR3 protein. This sample has approximately 42,000 distinct CDR3 sequences; 6% to 7.5% occur once, and the top ten carry approximately 4.5%. Sequencing input: whole blood. Receptor source: an adult who was a healthcare worker with PCR-confirmed SARS-CoV-2 infection or an uninfected control (not recorded which).

This clonotype was picked up a small number of times. The V call is TRBV4-2, the J call TRBJ1-6; tentatively, D is TRBD1 (5 bases). The CDR3 has 14 residues. Trimming stripped 0 bases from V and 8 bases from J, with 8 bases between. Germline CDR1 LGHNA, CDR2 YNFKEQ. CDR3 amino acids: CASSQEGLDSPLHF. CDR3 in DNA: TGTGCCAGCAGCCAAGAGGGGCTGGATTCACCCCTCCACTTT.

The table lists this clonotype with many counts. The chain links TRBV6-2 or TRBV6-3 to TRBJ2-5, with D possibly being TRBD1 (6 bases). In germline, CDR1 is MNHEY, CDR2 SVGEGT. Trimming removed 7 bases at V and 7 bases at J, with 22 bases between. This CDR3 region has 15 residues. CDR3 sequence reads: CASTSGTSSRRTQYF. DNA of the CDR3: TGTGCCAGCACCTCTGGGACATCGTCTCGGAGGACCCAGTACTTC.

This chain links TRBV29-1 with TRBJ2-3, with TRBD2 matching 8 bases. The trim removed 5 bases at V and 8 bases at J, leaving 15 bases unmatched. The CDR3 loop spans 15 amino acids. Germline values: CDR1 SQVTM, CDR2 ANQGSEA. This CDR3 is CSVPTTSGGPGTQYF. The DNA for the CDR3 is TGCAGCGTTCCAACCACCAGCGGGGGTCCGGGTACGCAGTATTTT.

This clonotype has ten or more counts. DNA for the CDR3: TGTGCCAGCAGTCAAACAAGGAAAGATCAGCCCCAGCATTTT. This codes for CASSQTRKDQPQHF. This sequence joins TRBV12-3 or TRBV12-4 and TRBJ1-5; D is unresolved. The CDR3 contains 14 residues. The ends were cut back, 5 bases at V and 5 bases at J, with 13 bases in the middle.

This clonotype has at least ten counts. This chain joins TRBV7-9 and TRBJ1-6; D uncertain. There are 14 residues in the CDR3. V was pared by 5 bases and J by 5 bases, with 10 bases between. The germline CDR1 and CDR2 sequences are SEHNR and FQNEAQ (reference sequence). In DNA form, the CDR3 reads TGTGCCAGCAGCCCACGCCAAAATAATTCACCCCTCCACTTT. It is translated as CASSPRQNNSPLHF.

This clonotype showed up just a few times. This sequence joins TRBV27 and TRBJ1-5; TRBD1 is a possible D gene (5 bases). CDR1 and CDR2 (germline): MNHEY, SMNVEV (reference sequence). V lost 1 base and J 4 bases, leaving 8 bases between the germline ends. This CDR3 comprises 14 residues. CDR3 in amino acids: CASSLFPGNQPQHF. The CDR3 region has the DNA TGTGCCAGCAGTTTATTCCCAGGGAATCAGCCCCAGCATTTT.

The genes are TRBV6-2 or TRBV6-3 and TRBJ2-6, with 8 bases aligning to TRBD1. With 5 bases clipped from V and 1 base from J, the junction kept 4 bases outside the gene matches. The CDR3 runs to 16 residues. The germline V gene encodes CDR1 MNHEY and CDR2 SVGEGT. This CDR3 reads CASSPRGLSGANVLTF. The CDR3 region has the DNA TGTGCCAGCAGTCCCAGGGGGCTTTCTGGGGCCAACGTCCTGACTTTC.

In its sample, this clonotype was seen many times. This rearrangement joins TRBV14 to TRBJ2-3; 12 bases map to TRBD2. The germline V gene has CDR1 SGHDN and CDR2 FVKESK. The V and J ends lost 4 bases and 4 bases, in that order; junction bases with no gene match: 9. This CDR3 has 17 amino acids. The CDR3: CASSPYRLAGAPDTQYF. DNA of the CDR3: TGTGCCAGCAGCCCCTACCGACTAGCGGGGGCCCCAGATACGCAGTATTTT.

In this sample, this clonotype turned up a few times. The CDR3: CASLNGANTGELFF. In DNA, the CDR3 is TGTGCCAGCCTAAACGGGGCGAACACCGGGGAGCTGTTTTTT. The chain carries TRBV2 and TRBJ2-2; weak D call: TRBD2 (5 bases). This CDR3 comprises 14 residues. V lost 8 bases and J 0 bases, leaving 10 bases between the germline ends. Germline V gene lookup returns CDR1 SNHLY and CDR2 FYNNEI. The whole variable domain, filled in from reference TRBV2 and TRBJ2-2, reads EPEVTQTPSHQVTQMGQEVILRCVPISNHLYFYWYRQILGQKVEFLVSFYNNEISEKSEIFDDQFSVERPDGSNFTLKIRSTKLEDSAMYFCASLNGANTGELFFGEGSRLTVL.

The chain couples TRBV7-2 to TRBJ1-2; no firm D call. The CDR3 is 14 residues long. V dropped 0 bases and J dropped 4 bases, with 9 bases sitting between them. Germline CDR1 SGHTA, CDR2 FQGNSA. The CDR3 region has the DNA TGTGCCAGCAGCTTAGCATCCGCACCCTATGGCTACACCTTC. Translated: CASSLASAPYGYTF.

This clonotype was detected only a few times. The rearrangement links TRBV30 to TRBJ2-6, with D uncertain. CDR1 is GTSNPN and CDR2 is SVGIG in the germline V gene (reference sequence). This CDR3 is 17 amino acids long. The ends were cut back, 0 bases at V and 0 bases at J, with 12 bases in the middle. CDR3 protein: CAWSVRGLFSGANVLTF. The CDR3 coding sequence is TGTGCCTGGAGTGTACGCGGCCTATTCTCTGGGGCCAACGTCCTGACTTTC.

The chain joins TRBV27 to TRBJ1-3, with D uncertain. Germline CDR1 MNHEY, CDR2 SMNVEV (reference sequence). V shed 8 bases and J shed 1 base, with 3 bases lying between them. The CDR3 has 11 residues. The CDR3 nucleotides are TGTGCCAGCTATTCTGGAAACACCATATATTTT. Translated: CASYSGNTIYF.